Sequencing of this T cell receptor beta chain was carried out in a study of control samples from healthy donors and cancer patients. Germline CDR1 is MGHRA and CDR2 is YSYEKL. The CDR3 has 16 amino acids. V lost 4 bases to trimming and J lost 0 bases, with 14 bases between them. TCRdb's copy holds only in-frame clones and misses some; the assay was immunoSEQ multiplex PCR. The sample consists of some 120,000 clones, about 95% of them appearing once. Sequenced input: blood. The chain uses TRBV4-1 and TRBJ2-3, with D tentatively TRBD1 or TRBD2 (6 bases each). This receptor was identified in a man in his thirties or forties in good health. The CDR3 region is CASSREGGRSTDTQYF. The CDR3 DNA is TGCGCCAGCAGCCGAGAGGGGGGACGGAGCACAGATACGCAGTATTTT.